This T cell receptor (beta chain) is drawn from a study of blood T cell repertoires in COVID-19. Study in general: Whether acute or convalescent, the COVID-19 samples came from the United States, Italy and Spain. Sources were T cells, B-cell-depleted T cells, or PBMCs; the material itself was cDNA or gDNA.

Per germline, CDR1 SGHAT and CDR2 FQNNGV. V shed 3 bases and J shed 3 bases, with 8 bases lying between them. The CDR3 spans 13 residues. Original analysis: Amplification with reference gene primers provided the estimates of nucleated cell counts. Here immunoSEQ multiplex PCR was the method, and the copy in TCRdb shows in-frame clones only, minus some. From that table come the V and J calls and clone size; the DNA was used to work out D and trimming. The sample shows roughly 240,000 clones, around 86% of them seen only once. This clone showed up just once. The TCR was taken from a woman in her fifties or sixties who had recovered from COVID-19. The rearrangement joins TRBV11-2 to TRBJ1-2; possible D gene TRBD1, 6 bases. Sequenced material: peripheral blood. CDR3 bases: TGTGCCAGCAGCTTGCGACAGGACTATGGCTACACCTTC. Residues: CASSLRQDYGYTF.